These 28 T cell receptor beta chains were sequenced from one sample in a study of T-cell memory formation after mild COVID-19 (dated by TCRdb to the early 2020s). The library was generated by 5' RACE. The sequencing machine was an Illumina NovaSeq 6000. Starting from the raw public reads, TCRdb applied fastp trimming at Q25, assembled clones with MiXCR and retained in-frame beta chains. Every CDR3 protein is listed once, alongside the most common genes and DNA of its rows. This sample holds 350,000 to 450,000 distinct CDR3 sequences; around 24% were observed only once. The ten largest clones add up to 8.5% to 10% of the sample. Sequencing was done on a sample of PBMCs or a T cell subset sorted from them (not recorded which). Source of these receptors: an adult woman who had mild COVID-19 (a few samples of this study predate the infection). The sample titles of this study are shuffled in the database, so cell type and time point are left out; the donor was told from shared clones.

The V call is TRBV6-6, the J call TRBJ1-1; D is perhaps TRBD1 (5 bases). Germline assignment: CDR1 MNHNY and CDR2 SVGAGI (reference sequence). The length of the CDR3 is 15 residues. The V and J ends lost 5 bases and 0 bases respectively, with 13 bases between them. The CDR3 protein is CASSRGQGLNTEAFF. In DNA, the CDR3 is TGTGCCAGCAGTCGCGGGCAGGGCCTGAACACTGAAGCTTTCTTT.

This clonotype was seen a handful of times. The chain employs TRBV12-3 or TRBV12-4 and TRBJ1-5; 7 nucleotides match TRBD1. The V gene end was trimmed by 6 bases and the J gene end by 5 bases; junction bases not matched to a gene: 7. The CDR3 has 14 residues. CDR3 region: CASRIQGPHQPQHF. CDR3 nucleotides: TGTGCCAGCAGGATACAGGGGCCCCATCAGCCCCAGCATTTT.

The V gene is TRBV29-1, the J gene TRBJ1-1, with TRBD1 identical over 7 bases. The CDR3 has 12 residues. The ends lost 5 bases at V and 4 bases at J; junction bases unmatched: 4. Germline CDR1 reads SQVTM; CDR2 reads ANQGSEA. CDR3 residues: CSVRQGGTEAFF. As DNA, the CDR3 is TGCAGCGTTAGACAGGGCGGCACTGAAGCTTTCTTT.

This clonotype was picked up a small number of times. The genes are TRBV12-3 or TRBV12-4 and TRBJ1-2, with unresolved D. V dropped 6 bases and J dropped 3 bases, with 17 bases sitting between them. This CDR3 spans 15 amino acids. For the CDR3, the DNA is TGTGCCAGCAGCTTATCTGGGGAGATGGACTATGGCTACACCTTC. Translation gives CASSLSGEMDYGYTF.

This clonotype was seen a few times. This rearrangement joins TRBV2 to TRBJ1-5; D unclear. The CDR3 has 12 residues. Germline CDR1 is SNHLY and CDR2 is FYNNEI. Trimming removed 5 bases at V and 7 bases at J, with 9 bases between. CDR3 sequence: CASSSHGQPQHF. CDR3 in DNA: TGTGCCAGCAGTAGCCACGGGCAGCCCCAGCATTTT.

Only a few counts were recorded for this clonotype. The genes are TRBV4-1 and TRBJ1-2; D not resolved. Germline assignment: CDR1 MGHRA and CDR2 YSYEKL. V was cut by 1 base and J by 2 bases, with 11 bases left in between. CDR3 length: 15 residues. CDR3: CASSQVDKANYGYTF. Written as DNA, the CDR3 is TGCGCCAGCAGCCAAGTTGATAAAGCCAACTATGGCTACACCTTC.

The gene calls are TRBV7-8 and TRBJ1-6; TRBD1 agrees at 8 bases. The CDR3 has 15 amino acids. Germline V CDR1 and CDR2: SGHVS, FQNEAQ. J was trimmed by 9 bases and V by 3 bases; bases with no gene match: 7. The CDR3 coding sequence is TGTGCCAGCAGCTTTGGCGACAGGGGAGCTTCACCCCTCCACTTT. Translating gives CASSFGDRGASPLHF.

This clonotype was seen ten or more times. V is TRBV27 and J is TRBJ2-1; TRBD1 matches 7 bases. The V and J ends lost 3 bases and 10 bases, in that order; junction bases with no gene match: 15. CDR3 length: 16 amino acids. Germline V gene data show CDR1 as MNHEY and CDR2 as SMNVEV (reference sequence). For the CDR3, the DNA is TGTGCCAGCAGTTTCTACGATCCACCCGGACAGGCCGAGCAGTTCTTC. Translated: CASSFYDPPGQAEQFF.

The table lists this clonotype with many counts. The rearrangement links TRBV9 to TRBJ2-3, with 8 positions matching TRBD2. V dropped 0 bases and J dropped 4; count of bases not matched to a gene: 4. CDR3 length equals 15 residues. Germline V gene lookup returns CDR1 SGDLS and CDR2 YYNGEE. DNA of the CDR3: TGTGCCAGCAGCGTAGCGGGGGGGCAGTCAGATACGCAGTATTTT. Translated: CASSVAGGQSDTQYF.

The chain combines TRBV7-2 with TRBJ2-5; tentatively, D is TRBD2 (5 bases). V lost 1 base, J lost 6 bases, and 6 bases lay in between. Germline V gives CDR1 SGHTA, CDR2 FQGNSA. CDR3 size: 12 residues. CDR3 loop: CASSLERKTQYF. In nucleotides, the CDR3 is TGTGCCAGCAGCTTAGAGCGGAAGACCCAGTACTTC.

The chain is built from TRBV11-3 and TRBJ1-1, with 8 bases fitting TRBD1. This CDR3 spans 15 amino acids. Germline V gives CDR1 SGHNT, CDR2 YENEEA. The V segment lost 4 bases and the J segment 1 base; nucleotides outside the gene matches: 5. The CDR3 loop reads CASSSWTGSNTEAFF. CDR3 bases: TGTGCCAGCAGCTCTTGGACAGGGTCGAACACTGAAGCTTTCTTT. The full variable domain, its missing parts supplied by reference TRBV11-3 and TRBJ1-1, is EAGVVQSPRYKIIEKKQPVAFWCNPISGHNTLYWYLQNLGQGPELLIRYENEEAVDDSQLPKDRFSAERLKGVDSTLKIQPAELGDSAVYLCASSSWTGSNTEAFFGQGTRLTVV.

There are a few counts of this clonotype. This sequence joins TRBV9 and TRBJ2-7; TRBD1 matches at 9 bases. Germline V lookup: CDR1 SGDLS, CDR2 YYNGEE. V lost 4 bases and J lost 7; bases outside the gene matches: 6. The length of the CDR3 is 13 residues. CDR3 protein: CASSTATGGEQYF. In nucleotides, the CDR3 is TGTGCCAGCAGCACCGCGACAGGGGGTGAGCAGTACTTC.

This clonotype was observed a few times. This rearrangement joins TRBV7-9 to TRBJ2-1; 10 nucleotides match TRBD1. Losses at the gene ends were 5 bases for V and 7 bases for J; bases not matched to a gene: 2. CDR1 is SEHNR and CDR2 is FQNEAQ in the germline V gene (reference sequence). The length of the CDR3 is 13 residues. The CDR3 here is CASSRGQGNEQFF. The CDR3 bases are TGTGCCAGCAGCAGGGGACAGGGGAATGAGCAGTTCTTC.

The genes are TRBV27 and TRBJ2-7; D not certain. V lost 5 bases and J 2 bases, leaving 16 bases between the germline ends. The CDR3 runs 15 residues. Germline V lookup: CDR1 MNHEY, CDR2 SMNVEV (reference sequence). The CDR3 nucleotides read TGTGCCAGCAGTCCCCGCGCGCTTACGACCTACGAGCAGTACTTC. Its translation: CASSPRALTTYEQYF.

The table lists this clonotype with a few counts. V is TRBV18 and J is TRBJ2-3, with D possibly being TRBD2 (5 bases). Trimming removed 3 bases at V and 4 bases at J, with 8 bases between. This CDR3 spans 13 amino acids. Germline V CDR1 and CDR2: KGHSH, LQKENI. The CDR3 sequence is CASSPGEADTQYF. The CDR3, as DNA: TGTGCCAGCTCACCCGGGGAAGCAGATACGCAGTATTTT.

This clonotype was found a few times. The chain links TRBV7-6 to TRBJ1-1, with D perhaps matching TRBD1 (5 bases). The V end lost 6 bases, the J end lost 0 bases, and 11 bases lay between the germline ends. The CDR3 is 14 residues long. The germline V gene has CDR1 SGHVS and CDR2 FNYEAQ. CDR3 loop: CASSPRQMNTEAFF. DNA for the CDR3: TGTGCCAGCAGTCCCCGACAGATGAACACTGAAGCTTTCTTT.

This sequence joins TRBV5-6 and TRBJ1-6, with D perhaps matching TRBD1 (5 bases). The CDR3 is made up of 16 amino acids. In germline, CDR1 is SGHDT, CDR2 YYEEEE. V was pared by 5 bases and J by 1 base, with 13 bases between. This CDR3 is CASSPGGGSYNSPLHF. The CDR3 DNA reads TGTGCCAGCAGTCCCGGTGGGGGTTCCTATAATTCACCCCTCCACTTT.

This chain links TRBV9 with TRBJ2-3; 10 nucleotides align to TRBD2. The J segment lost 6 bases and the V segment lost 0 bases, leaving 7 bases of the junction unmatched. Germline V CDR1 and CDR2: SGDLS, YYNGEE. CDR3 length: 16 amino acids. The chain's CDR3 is CASSVASGGVGDTQYF. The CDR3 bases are TGTGCCAGCAGCGTAGCTAGCGGGGGCGTCGGGGATACGCAGTATTTT. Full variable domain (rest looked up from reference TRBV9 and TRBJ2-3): DSGVTQTPKHLITATGQRVTLRCSPRSGDLSVYWYQQSLDQGLQFLIQYYNGEERAKGNILERFSAQQFPDLHSELNLSSLELGDSALYFCASSVASGGVGDTQYFGPGTRLTVL.

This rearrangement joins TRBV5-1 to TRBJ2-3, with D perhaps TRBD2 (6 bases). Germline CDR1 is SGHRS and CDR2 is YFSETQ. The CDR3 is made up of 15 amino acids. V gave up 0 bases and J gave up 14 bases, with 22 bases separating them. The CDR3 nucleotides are TGCGCCAGCAGCTTGGAGGCTAGCGCCGAACTTCCCAGGTATTTT. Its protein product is CASSLEASAELPRYF.

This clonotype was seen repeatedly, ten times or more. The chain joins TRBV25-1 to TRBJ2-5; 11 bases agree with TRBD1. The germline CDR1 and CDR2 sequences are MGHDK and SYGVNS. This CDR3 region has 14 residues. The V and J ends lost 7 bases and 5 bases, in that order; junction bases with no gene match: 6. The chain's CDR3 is CASMDRGRGETQYF. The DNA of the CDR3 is TGTGCCAGCATGGACAGGGGGCGAGGCGAGACCCAGTACTTC.

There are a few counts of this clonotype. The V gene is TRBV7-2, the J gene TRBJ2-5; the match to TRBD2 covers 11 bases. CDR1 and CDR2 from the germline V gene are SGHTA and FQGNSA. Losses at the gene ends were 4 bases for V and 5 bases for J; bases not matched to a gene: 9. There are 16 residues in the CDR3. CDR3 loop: CASSSSLAGVWETQYF. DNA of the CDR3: TGTGCCAGCAGCTCCTCACTAGCGGGAGTATGGGAGACCCAGTACTTC.

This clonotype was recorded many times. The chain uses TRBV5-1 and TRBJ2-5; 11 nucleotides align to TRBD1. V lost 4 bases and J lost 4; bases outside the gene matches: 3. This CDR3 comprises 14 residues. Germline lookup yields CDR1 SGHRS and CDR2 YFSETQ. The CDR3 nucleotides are TGCGCCAGCAGCCCCGGGACAGGGGGAGAGACCCAGTACTTC. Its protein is CASSPGTGGETQYF.

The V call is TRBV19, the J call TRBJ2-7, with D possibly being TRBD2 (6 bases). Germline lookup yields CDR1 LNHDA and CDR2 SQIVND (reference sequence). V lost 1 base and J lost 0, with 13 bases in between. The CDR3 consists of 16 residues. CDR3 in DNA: TGTGCCAGTAGTATAGTAGGCGGGATGAGCTCCTACGAGCAGTACTTC. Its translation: CASSIVGGMSSYEQYF.

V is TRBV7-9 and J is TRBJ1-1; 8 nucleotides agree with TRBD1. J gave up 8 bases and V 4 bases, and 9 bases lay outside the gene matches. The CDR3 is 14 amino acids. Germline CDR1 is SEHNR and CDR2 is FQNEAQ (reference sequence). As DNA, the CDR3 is TGTGCCAGCAGCTCCACAGGGGGACCCCGAGAAGCTTTCTTT. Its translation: CASSSTGGPREAFF.

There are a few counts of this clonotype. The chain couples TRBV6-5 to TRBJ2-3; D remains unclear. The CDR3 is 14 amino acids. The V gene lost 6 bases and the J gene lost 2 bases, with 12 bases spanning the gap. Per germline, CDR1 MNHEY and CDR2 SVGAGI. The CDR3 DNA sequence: TGTGCCAGCAGACTCCAGGCCCCCACAGATACGCAGTATTTT. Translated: CASRLQAPTDTQYF.

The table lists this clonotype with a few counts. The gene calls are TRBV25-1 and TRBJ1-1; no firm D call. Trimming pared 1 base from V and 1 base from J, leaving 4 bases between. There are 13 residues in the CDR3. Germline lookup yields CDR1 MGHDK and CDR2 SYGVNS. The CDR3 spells CASSEWGNTEAFF. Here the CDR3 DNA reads TGTGCCAGCAGTGAATGGGGGAACACTGAAGCTTTCTTT.

The CDR3 sequence: CASSQDELGLAGTDTQYF. The CDR3 region has the DNA TGCGCCAGCAGCCAAGATGAGCTGGGGCTAGCGGGCACAGATACGCAGTATTTT. The genes are TRBV4-3 and TRBJ2-3, with 7 bases fitting TRBD2. Germline CDR1 is LGHNA and CDR2 is YSLEER. J gave up 1 base and V 0 bases, and 10 bases lay outside the gene matches. This CDR3 has 18 residues.

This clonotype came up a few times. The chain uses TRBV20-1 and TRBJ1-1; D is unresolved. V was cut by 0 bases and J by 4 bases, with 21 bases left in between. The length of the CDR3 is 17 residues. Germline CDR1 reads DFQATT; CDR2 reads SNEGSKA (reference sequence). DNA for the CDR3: TGCAGTGCTAGAGATTTAACAGTTTGGCCTCTGGGCACTGAAGCTTTCTTT. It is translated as CSARDLTVWPLGTEAFF.